This entry describes one T cell receptor beta chain. Repertoires were generated with immunoSEQ multiplex PCR, while TCRdb's copy carries only in-frame clones and drops some. The sample consists of about 70,000 clones, about 90% of them appearing once. The CDR3 is made up of 15 amino acids. The germline V gene has CDR1 SGDLS and CDR2 YYNGEE. The V gene lost 0 bases and the J gene lost 5 bases, with 15 bases spanning the gap. This sample is drawn from a study of lymphopenia after photon versus proton radiotherapy. The chain links TRBV9 to TRBJ2-7, with a weak D call TRBD2 (5 bases). The TCR comes from a man of 80 years or more with esophageal cancer. The sample consisted of peripheral blood, taken from a patient treated with proton-based radiotherapy. The CDR3 DNA reads as TGTGCCAGCAGCGTAGGCGGACTCCCTGGTGACGAGCAGTACTTC. Encoded protein: CASSVGGLPGDEQYF.